This T cell receptor (beta chain) was recorded in a study of high-grade serous ovarian cancer treatment subgroups. Across the whole study: Mean per sample: approximately 13,000 reads, some 7,500 unique TCR beta rearrangements. Broader study findings: Bulk tumor TCR sequencing gave no spatial information. Only CDR3 was analyzed; CDR1 and CDR2 were not. Repertoire similarity ranged about 0.095 to 0.8 between tumors of one patient.

The trim removed 5 bases at V and 5 bases at J, leaving 4 bases unmatched. This CDR3 spans 13 amino acids. Germline CDR1 SGHNT, CDR2 YENEEA. About this clone itself: No antigen is known for it.

Only in-frame clones appear in the TCRdb table, and some are missing; sequencing was by immunoSEQ multiplex PCR. The table lists 3,100 or so clones, roughly 60% of them singletons. Tumor samples were taken before definitive surgery or chemotherapy. The specimen was tumor tissue. This chain uses TRBV11-3 with TRBJ1-1, with 8 bases fitting TRBD1. The source is a human donor with high-grade serous ovarian cancer. The CDR3 DNA sequence: TGTGCCAGCAGCGGACGGGACAGGACTGAAGCTTTCTTT. Translation: CASSGRDRTEAFF.